This TCR beta chain emerged from a study of response to subunit inactivated influenza vaccine (dated by TCRdb to between 2017 and 2018). As for the study more broadly: Deep quantitative profiling of the T cell receptor repertoire was used in the study to follow responses to a trivalent subunit inactivated influenza vaccine. Overall results and qualifications from the work: According to the authors, only a limited number of new T cells may be recruited by each seasonal influenza vaccination.

The germline V gene (reference sequence) sets CDR1 to SGHNT and CDR2 to YYREEE. Here V drops 0 bases and J drops 8 bases, and the junction holds 6 bases not matched to any gene. The CDR3 numbers 15 residues from cysteine through phenylalanine. Of all the DNA, just the CDR3 is kept, 45 bases in frame from base 1. This clonotype occurred a few times. Which antigen it targets is not known. No much larger clone is present one base from it, and per-base qualities are unavailable. The library was built by means of RT-PCR. Sequencing instrument: Illumina HiSeq 2500. Starting from the raw public reads, TCRdb applied fastp trimming at Q25, assembled clones with MiXCR and retained in-frame beta chains. Every entry covers one CDR3 protein and lists the most common genes and DNA from its rows. For this sample the table gives roughly 500,000 distinct CDR3 sequences, of which 25% were detected only once. The ten largest clones capture approximately 2% of the sample.

This specimen was CD4+ T cells sorted from PBMCs, taken approximately 5 days after vaccination. This TCR was recovered from a man between 45 and 60 years old who received an inactivated influenza vaccine. Donor details come from another sample of the same person, matched by shared clones. The sequence joins TRBV5-4 to TRBJ2-1, with TRBD2 identical over 9 junction bases. Here the CDR3 is given as CASSLAASGEDEQFF. The nucleotide sequence is TGTGCCAGCAGCTTGGCGGCTAGCGGGGAAGATGAGCAGTTCTTC.